These 20 T cell receptor beta chains share one sample of origin, sequenced in a study of tumor-infiltrating lymphocytes in oesophageal squamous cell carcinoma. TCRdb re-derived calls from the PCR reads in MiXCR, one entry per CDR3 protein. This table holds some 16,000 distinct CDR3 sequences, 53% found once. Sequencing was performed on esophageal tumor tissue. The source is a male donor with esophageal squamous cell carcinoma.

This clonotype was counted a few times. This CDR3 is CASSREGLAGPLPSYEQYF. The CDR3 DNA reads TGTGCCAGCTCTCGAGAGGGACTAGCGGGACCCCTACCATCCTACGAGCAGTACTTC. The chain carries TRBV27 and TRBJ2-5; the match to TRBD2 covers 13 bases. The J call may be mistaken, given a closer DNA end match to TRBJ2-7. Germline CDR1 MNHEY, CDR2 SMNVEV (reference sequence). The CDR3 contains 19 residues.

This clonotype has just a few counts. The gene calls are TRBV11-3 and TRBJ2-5; D gene unclear. Trimming took off 3 bases at V and 4 bases at J, with 9 bases between the two ends. This CDR3 is 13 amino acids long. CDR1 SGHNT and CDR2 YENEEA come from the germline V gene. The CDR3 nucleotides are TGTGCCAGCAGCTTCGGCGATCCAGAGACCCAGTACTTC. Its translation is CASSFGDPETQYF.

In this sample, this clonotype turned up many times. J is TRBJ2-7 and V is TRBV28, with a weak D call TRBD1 (5 bases). The germline gives CDR1 MDHEN, CDR2 SYDVKM. The CDR3 is 14 amino acids. V lost 3 bases to trimming and J lost 0 bases, with 9 bases between them. In DNA, the CDR3 is TGTGCCAGCAGTTTTGGTGGGGCCTCCTACGAGCAGTACTTC. Amino acids: CASSFGGASYEQYF.

This clonotype came up many times. The chain links TRBV27 to TRBJ1-1; a weak D match, TRBD1 (6 bases). Per germline, CDR1 MNHEY and CDR2 SMNVEV (reference sequence). The CDR3 sequence is 15 residues long. V lost 5 bases and J lost 6, with 19 bases in between. The DNA of the CDR3 is TGTGCCAGCAGTAAACCGGGACACGGATTCTCTGAAGCTTTCTTT. Its protein product is CASSKPGHGFSEAFF.

This clonotype was counted many times. The chain couples TRBV24-1 to TRBJ1-2; no definite D call. CDR1 is KGHDR and CDR2 is SFDVKD in the germline V gene. This CDR3 spans 14 amino acids. V lost 4 bases and J lost 4, with 12 bases in between. The CDR3 loop reads CATSDQGRGYGYTF. The CDR3 nucleotides are TGTGCCACCAGTGACCAAGGGCGAGGCTATGGCTACACCTTC.

This clonotype was counted between two and nine times. This is likely a read error, given that the CDR3 carries no conserved phenylalanine or tryptophan at its end. The limits of the CDR3 on the DNA are not certain, so only TCRdb's listed CDR3 is given. The chain recombines TRBV6-1 with TRBJ2-1; TRBD1, the D gene given by the table, was not confirmed from the DNA. Germline V gene data show CDR1 as MNHNS and CDR2 as SASEGT. The CDR3 extends over 17 residues, inclusive of both ends. The CDR3 loop is CASSPRTTGVGGYTFGS.

This clonotype was found many times. V usage is TRBV6-6 and J usage is TRBJ2-7, with TRBD1 matching over 7 bases. Germline CDR1 reads MNHNY; CDR2 reads SVGAGI (reference sequence). The CDR3 is 14 residues long. Trimming cost V 2 bases and J 1 base; bases outside gene matches: 2. The CDR3 region has the DNA TGTGCCAGCAGTTACGGGACAGAGTCCTACGAGCAGTACTTC. Translation: CASSYGTESYEQYF.

This clonotype was observed a single time. The chain combines TRBV4-3 with TRBJ1-2; no firm D call. Germline lookup yields CDR1 LGHNA and CDR2 YSLEER. The V end lost 5 bases, the J end lost 3 bases, and 16 bases lay between the germline ends. The CDR3 contains 15 residues. This CDR3 is CASSYSTDPYYGYTF. DNA of the CDR3: TGCGCCAGCAGCTATTCGACGGACCCCTACTATGGCTACACCTTC.

This clonotype has only a few counts. The chain joins TRBV7-3 to TRBJ2-1; D might be TRBD1 (6 bases). The germline gives CDR1 SGHTA, CDR2 FQGTGA. The CDR3 consists of 13 residues. Deletions cut 4 bases from V and 4 bases from J, with 8 bases between. The CDR3 region is CASSSGAYNEQFF. The CDR3 DNA reads TGTGCCAGCAGCTCAGGGGCGTACAATGAGCAGTTCTTC.

The chain couples TRBV7-2 to TRBJ2-7, with 7 bases that match TRBD2. CDR1 is SGHTA and CDR2 is FQGNSA in the germline V gene. The ends lost 2 bases at V and 5 bases at J; junction bases unmatched: 9. This CDR3 has 15 residues. CDR3 amino acids: CASSLWLGGPHEQYF. DNA of the CDR3: TGTGCCAGCAGCTTATGGCTGGGAGGGCCTCACGAGCAGTACTTC.

To note about this clonotype: The final CDR3 position lacks the conserved phenylalanine or tryptophan, pointing to a likely read error. Because the CDR3's place on the DNA is in doubt, the DNA is left out and the CDR3 is given as listed by TCRdb. This chain joins TRBV28 and TRBJ2-3; the table assigns TRBD1, which was not confirmed against the DNA. A total of 15 residues make up the CDR3, ends included. The germline V gene has CDR1 MDHEN and CDR2 SYDVKM. The CDR3 loop reads CASSPTGEYGYTFGS.

The chain employs TRBV7-9 and TRBJ2-5; a possible D gene is TRBD2 (6 bases). The V and J ends lost 3 bases and 11 bases respectively, with 22 bases between them. In germline, CDR1 is SEHNR, CDR2 FQNEAQ (reference sequence). The length of the CDR3 is 15 residues. CDR3 protein: CASSFRLVEDNEQYF. The DNA for the CDR3 is TGTGCCAGCAGCTTTCGACTAGTAGAGGACAATGAGCAGTACTTC.

This rearrangement joins TRBV11-2 to TRBJ2-5, with D possibly TRBD1 on 6 matching bases. The DNA end is more similar to TRBJ1-2, so the J call may be wrong. This CDR3 comprises 15 residues. CDR1 and CDR2 from the germline V gene are SGHAT and FQNNGV. The CDR3 loop reads CASSFLDSLNYGYTF. CDR3 DNA sequence: TGTGCCAGCAGCTTCCTGGACAGCCTTAACTATGGCTACACCTTC.

The gene calls are TRBV6-1 and TRBJ2-3; the D gene is possibly TRBD2 (5 bases). The CDR3 contains 14 residues. Trimming pared 3 bases from V and 14 bases from J, leaving 21 bases between. CDR1 is MNHNS and CDR2 is SASEGT in the germline V gene. CDR3 amino acids: CASSEPYKAGELYF. In nucleotides, the CDR3 is TGTGCCAGCAGTGAGCCCTACAAGGCCGGGGAGCTGTATTTT.

This clonotype was observed at least ten times. The chain couples TRBV15 to TRBJ1-6; 7 bases align to TRBD1. Per the germline V gene, CDR1 is LNHNV and CDR2 is YYDKDF (reference sequence). The CDR3 has 16 amino acids. V shed 1 base, J shed 5 bases, and the junction held 5 bases outside the gene matches. The CDR3 region is CATSRGRDRDNSPLHF. The CDR3 DNA reads TGTGCCACCAGCAGAGGAAGAGACAGGGATAATTCACCCCTCCACTTT. Combining the CDR3 with reference TRBV15 and TRBJ1-6 gives the whole variable domain DAMVIQNPRYQVTQFGKPVTLSCSQTLNHNVMYWYQQKSSQAPKLLFHYYDKDFNNEADTPDNFQSRRPNTSFCFLDIRSPGLGDTAMYLCATSRGRDRDNSPLHFGNGTRLTVT.

The chain links TRBV28 to TRBJ1-1; D possibly corresponds to TRBD1 (6 bases). The germline V and J ends were trimmed by 7 bases and 0 bases, with 12 bases remaining between them. This CDR3 spans 14 amino acids. Per the germline V gene, CDR1 is MDHEN and CDR2 is SYDVKM. The CDR3 DNA reads TGTGCCAGCATCGTAGGGGGGCTGAACACTGAAGCTTTCTTT. Amino acid sequence: CASIVGGLNTEAFF.

The chain recombines TRBV28 with TRBJ1-5, with D possibly matching TRBD1 (6 bases). The CDR3 runs 17 residues. The V end was cut by 8 bases, the J end by 6 bases, with 26 bases between. CDR1 is MDHEN, CDR2 SYDVKM, per germline. The CDR3 coding sequence is TGTGCCAGCGGAACCGAAACAGGGAGGACGGGTGGTCAGCCCCAGCATTTT. Translated, it gives CASGTETGRTGGQPQHF.

This clonotype was counted many times. The DNA is left out, because the CDR3 cannot be placed on it with certainty; the CDR3 is given as TCRdb lists it. This CDR3 reads CASSLVQGELWLHLRF. V gene TRBV7-2 combines with J gene TRBJ2-6; the table's D call, TRBD1, was not checked against the DNA. Per germline, CDR1 SGHTA and CDR2 FQGNSA. The CDR3 totals 16 residues, both ends included.

This clonotype was picked up many times. The J gene is TRBJ1-6, the V gene TRBV11-1; a possible D gene is TRBD1 (6 bases). With 3 bases removed from V and 8 bases from J, the gap between germline ends came to 14 bases. This CDR3 spans 15 amino acids. CDR1 is SGHAT and CDR2 is FQDESV in the germline V gene (reference sequence). CDR3 DNA: TGTGCCAGCAGCTTTCTACAGGGAGGGGATTCACCCCTCCACTTT. Its translation is CASSFLQGGDSPLHF.

This clonotype has ten or more counts. The V gene is TRBV2, the J gene TRBJ2-2; 10 nucleotides match TRBD2. This CDR3 comprises 18 residues. Germline assignment: CDR1 SNHLY and CDR2 FYNNEI. V lost 3 bases and J lost 4; bases outside the gene matches: 11. The CDR3 DNA reads TGTGCCAGCAGTGAGAGTCTAGCGGGAGCCAATCCCACCGGGGAGCTGTTTTTT. Translating gives CASSESLAGANPTGELFF. Variable domain in full (rest from reference TRBV2 and TRBJ2-2): EPEVTQTPSHQVTQMGQEVILRCVPISNHLYFYWYRQILGQKVEFLVSFYNNEISEKSEIFDDQFSVERPDGSNFTLKIRSTKLEDSAMYFCASSESLAGANPTGELFFGEGSRLTVL.